This T cell receptor (beta chain) emerged from a study of blood T cell repertoires in COVID-19. The wider study: Donors in the United States, Italy and Spain gave samples during acute or convalescent COVID-19. The analysed material was cDNA or gDNA that came from T cells, B-cell-depleted T cells, or PBMCs.

Concerning this clone: An end of the junction differs from the germline gene, which may be a read error.

In the study's own analysis: Amplification of reference gene primers provided the estimated nucleated cell counts. Only in-frame clones appear in the TCRdb table, and some are missing; sequencing was by immunoSEQ multiplex PCR. V and J calls and clone size are as listed in that table; D and trimming were resolved from the DNA. The table has more than 90,000 clones, around four fifths seen once. Germline V gene sequence: CDR1 MNHNS, CDR2 SASEGT. The CDR3 extends over 15 amino acids. The V call is TRBV6-1, the J call TRBJ2-1; 16 bases agree with TRBD2. The sequenced sample consisted of peripheral blood. This sequence originates from a woman in her seventies with acute or convalescent COVID-19. The CDR3 loop is CASSEDPGLAGGPIF. In DNA form, the CDR3 reads TGTGCCAGCAGTGAAGATCCGGGACTAGCGGGAGGGCCGATCTTC.